A selection of T cell receptor beta chains follows, all from one sample in a study of blood T cell repertoires in COVID-19. TCRdb's table, derived via immunoSEQ multiplex PCR, lists solely in-frame clones and lacks some. Seen here are 300,000 to 400,000 clones, approximately 92% observed once, and the top ten hold over 0.95%. The sequenced sample consisted of PBMCs or T cells enriched from blood (not recorded which). The receptors stem from a young man who had recovered from COVID-19. CDR3s include the opening cysteine and the closing phenylalanine or tryptophan. The D gene is left open where the match is weak. Some rows mark clone size as missing; the rest say once, few, many or name a class of expanded clone.

J gene,clone size,V gene,D gene,CDR3 protein,CDR3 DNA
TRBJ2-3,.,TRBV7-9,.,CASSLGPGLLPDTQYF,TGTGCCAGCAGCTTGGGGCCAGGGCTTCTTCCAGATACGCAGTATTTT
TRBJ1-4,.,TRBV19,.,CASSQGRTANEKLFF,TGTGCCAGTAGCCAGGGCCGCACGGCTAATGAAAAACTGTTTTTT
TRBJ2-1,.,TRBV19,.,CASSIGGNEQFF,TGTGCCAGTAGTATCGGCGGGAATGAGCAGTTCTTC
TRBJ2-7,.,TRBV13,TRBD2,CASSLGLAGEFGEQYF,TGTGCCAGCAGCTTAGGACTAGCGGGGGAATTTGGCGAGCAGTACTTC
TRBJ1-2,once,TRBV10-3,.,CAISDEGNYGYTF,TGTGCCATCAGTGACGAGGGTAACTATGGCTACACCTTC
TRBJ2-2,once,TRBV9,TRBD2,CASSVLAGRSGELFF,TGTGCCAGCAGCGTACTAGCGGGAAGATCCGGGGAGCTGTTTTTT
TRBJ1-2,.,TRBV7-9,.,CASTLGQGWDYGYTF,TGTGCCAGCACCCTGGGGCAGGGCTGGGACTATGGCTACACCTTC
TRBJ1-1,.,TRBV29-1,.,CSHRPGMNTEAFF,TGCAGCCATCGGCCGGGGATGAACACTGAAGCTTTCTTT
TRBJ2-3,.,TRBV27,.,CASTRKTRTDTQYF,TGTGCCAGCACTAGAAAGACCCGCACAGATACGCAGTATTTT
TRBJ1-1,.,TRBV11-2,.,CASSLAAGMNTEAFF,TGTGCCAGCAGCTTAGCAGCCGGGATGAACACTGAAGCTTTCTTT
TRBJ1-6,.,TRBV10-3,TRBD1,CAIRTGADNSPLHF,TGTGCCATCAGGACAGGGGCCGATAATTCACCCCTCCACTTT
TRBJ2-7,.,TRBV7-8,.,CASSLEGDFSYEQYF,TGTGCCAGCAGCTTAGAAGGGGATTTCTCCTACGAGCAGTACTTC
TRBJ2-5,.,TRBV3-1/TRBV3-2,.,CASSESGLASGTQYF,TGTGCCAGCAGCGAAAGCGGTCTAGCGTCAGGGACCCAGTACTTC
TRBJ1-2,.,TRBV10-3,.,CAISSGSGGYTF,TGTGCCATCAGTTCAGGGTCGGGCGGCTACACCTTC
TRBJ1-1,few,TRBV29-1,TRBD1,CSVERGRGDFTEAFF,TGCAGCGTTGAAAGGGGGCGCGGGGATTTCACTGAAGCTTTCTTT
TRBJ1-1,.,TRBV30,.,CAWTGANEAFF,TGTGCCTGGACAGGGGCTAATGAAGCTTTCTTT
TRBJ2-2,.,TRBV7-9,TRBD1,CASRGTGASTGELFF,TGTGCCAGCAGGGGGACAGGGGCCTCCACCGGGGAGCTGTTTTTT
TRBJ1-3,.,TRBV18,TRBD1,CASSPRTGLSGNTIYF,TGTGCCAGCTCACCTCGGACAGGGCTCTCTGGAAACACCATATATTTT
TRBJ2-3,.,TRBV6-5,.,CATRSGAQYF,TGTGCCACCCGATCAGGTGCGCAGTATTTT
TRBJ2-7,few,TRBV7-2,TRBD1,CASSLIPGQGYEQYF,TGTGCCAGCAGTCTCATCCCGGGACAGGGCTACGAGCAGTACTTC
TRBJ1-6,.,TRBV4-2,.,CASSQPQADSPLHF,TGTGCCAGCAGCCAGCCACAGGCAGATTCACCCCTCCACTTT
TRBJ2-4,.,TRBV3-1/TRBV3-2,.,CASSQMGASPRYF,TGTGCCAGCAGCCAAATGGGGGCTAGCCCTAGGTACTTC
TRBJ2-2,.,TRBV30,.,CAWRRAGTNTGELFF,TGTGCCTGGAGAAGGGCGGGTACTAACACCGGGGAGCTGTTTTTT
TRBJ2-3,.,TRBV7-9,TRBD2,CASSPSGSRDTQYF,TGTGCCAGCAGCCCTAGCGGGAGCAGAGATACGCAGTATTTT
TRBJ1-5,.,TRBV19,TRBD1,CAGPSGQGPEPQHF,TGTGCCGGACCTTCGGGACAGGGCCCAGAGCCCCAGCATTTT
TRBJ1-1,.,TRBV12-3/TRBV12-4,.,CASVWSGTEAFF,TGTGCCAGCGTTTGGAGTGGCACTGAAGCTTTCTTT
TRBJ2-3,.,TRBV29-1,.,CSDLGQITDTQYF,TGCAGCGACCTCGGACAGATCACAGATACGCAGTATTTT
TRBJ1-1,.,TRBV6-6,.,CASSYNRVNTEAFF,TGTGCCAGCAGTTACAACAGGGTAAACACTGAAGCTTTCTTT
TRBJ2-3,.,TRBV7-9,TRBD2,CASRSGLADTDTQYF,TGTGCCAGCAGAAGCGGACTAGCGGACACAGATACGCAGTATTTT
TRBJ1-1,.,TRBV25-1,.,CASSDLRENTEAFF,TGTGCCAGCAGTGATTTAAGAGAGAACACTGAAGCTTTCTTT
TRBJ2-7,.,TRBV7-9,.,CASSSSGGPFYEQYF,TGTGCCAGCAGCTCCTCCGGGGGACCCTTCTACGAGCAGTACTTC
TRBJ2-1,.,TRBV7-3,TRBD2,CASSLNTLAGPDEQFF,TGTGCCAGCAGCTTAAATACGCTAGCGGGGCCGGATGAGCAGTTCTTC
TRBJ2-1,.,TRBV5-5,.,CASSLGAVLTIYNEQFF,TGTGCCAGCAGCTTGGGTGCGGTCCTTACCATCTACAATGAGCAGTTCTTC
TRBJ1-5,.,TRBV12-5,.,CASGLEEGQPQHF,TGTGCTAGTGGTTTGGAAGAGGGTCAGCCCCAGCATTTT
TRBJ2-7,.,TRBV5-4,TRBD2,CASSPGGGSEQYF,TGTGCCAGCAGCCCCGGGGGAGGGAGCGAGCAGTACTTC
TRBJ2-3,.,TRBV4-1,.,CASSQDRAGARNTQYF,TGCGCCAGCAGCCAAGATCGAGCGGGTGCGCGAAATACGCAGTATTTT
TRBJ1-1,.,TRBV29-1,TRBD1,CSVEKTGGTSDEAFF,TGCAGCGTGGAAAAGACAGGGGGGACGTCAGACGAAGCTTTCTTT
TRBJ2-5,.,TRBV6-5,.,CASSRTRMETQYF,TGTGCCAGCAGTAGAACCAGGATGGAGACCCAGTACTTC
TRBJ2-3,.,TRBV25-1,.,CASSEWQGQTDTQYF,TGTGCCAGCAGTGAATGGCAGGGGCAGACAGATACGCAGTATTTT
TRBJ2-3,.,TRBV3-1/TRBV3-2,TRBD2,CASSHGLAESTDTQYF,TGTGCCAGCAGCCACGGACTAGCGGAAAGCACAGATACGCAGTATTTT
TRBJ1-2,.,TRBV6-5,TRBD1,CASSPGTGGVGYTF,TGTGCCAGCAGCCCCGGGACAGGGGGTGTGGGCTACACCTTC
TRBJ1-2,.,TRBV7-2,TRBD1,CASSLGQGDGYTF,TGTGCCAGCAGCTTAGGACAGGGTGACGGCTACACCTTC
TRBJ2-3,.,TRBV28,TRBD2,CASSPGGARPDTQYF,TGTGCCAGCAGCCCCGGGGGGGCCCGACCAGATACGCAGTATTTT
TRBJ2-1,.,TRBV7-3,TRBD2,CASSLRAGTSGRGPYNEQFF,TGTGCCAGCAGCTTAAGGGCAGGGACTAGCGGGAGGGGCCCCTACAATGAGCAGTTCTTC
TRBJ1-2,.,TRBV7-2,.,CASSLAQGLYGYTF,TGTGCCAGCAGCTTAGCGCAGGGGCTCTATGGCTACACCTTC
TRBJ2-1,.,TRBV5-5,.,CASSNSLTYNEQFF,TGTGCCAGCTCTAACAGCCTCACCTACAATGAGCAGTTCTTC